The TCR beta chain under discussion was sequenced for a study of shared clonotypes between healthy human individuals. CDR3 size: 20 residues. V was clipped by 1 base and J by 2 bases; unmatched bases: 14. Germline V gene lookup returns CDR1 SGHVS and CDR2 FNYEAQ. Using immunoSEQ multiplex PCR, the repertoire was profiled, and TCRdb retains in-frame clones only, with some absent. The table lists around 700,000 clones, 60% to 80% of them singletons. The specimen sequenced was memory CD4+ T cells sorted from blood. Described subset: CD45RA-negative fraction. The chain joins TRBV7-6 to TRBJ2-7; 13 nucleotides agree with TRBD2. The sequence came from a woman aged 30 to 39 in good health. Here the CDR3 DNA reads TGTGCCAGCAGCTTAGAAGGCCGCGCGGGACTAGCGGGAAGGACCTACGAGCAGTACTTC. This codes for CASSLEGRAGLAGRTYEQYF.